This TCR beta chain stems from a study of blood T cell repertoires in COVID-19. About the study: The United States, Italy and Spain supplied acute and convalescent COVID-19 samples. T cells, B-cell-depleted T cells, or PBMCs supplied cDNA or gDNA.

This CDR3 is 14 amino acids long. Per germline, CDR1 ENHRY and CDR2 SYGVKD. V lost 10 bases to trimming and J lost 8 bases, with 21 bases between them. In its sample, this clone was seen once. In the authors' methods: By means of reference gene primer amplification, nucleated cell counts were estimated. This table comes from immunoSEQ multiplex PCR, and its TCRdb copy is limited to in-frame clones, with some not included. V and J calls and clone size are those listed in that table; D and trimming were worked out from the DNA. The table lists under 300,000 clones, roughly 88% of them singletons, with over 2% in the top ten.

Input material: peripheral blood. The chain carries TRBV10-3 and TRBJ2-1; D may be TRBD2 (6 bases). This receptor was identified in a man in his forties or fifties who had recovered from COVID-19. The CDR3 loop is CATKGEGGQDEQFF. CDR3 bases: TGTGCCACTAAGGGTGAGGGAGGCCAGGATGAGCAGTTCTTC.